This T cell receptor beta chain is from a study of OX40 agonist ivuxolimab in advanced cancers. Background on the study: An agonistic human IgG2 monoclonal antibody against OX40 (CD134) was given. Dose-escalation patients' cancers were hepatocellular carcinoma, melanoma, renal cell or head and neck cancer.

Repertoires were generated with immunoSEQ multiplex PCR, while TCRdb's copy carries only in-frame clones and drops some. The table includes about 94,000 clones, more than 85% detected once. The germline V gene encodes CDR1 MGHRA and CDR2 YSYEKL. The V and J ends lost 0 bases and 5 bases respectively, with 7 bases between them. CDR3 length: 13 residues. The rearrangement links TRBV4-1 to TRBJ2-5; the D is unclear. This clonotype originated in an adult with an advanced solid tumor such as melanoma, head and neck, liver or kidney cancer. The sequences come from CD4+ or CD8+ T cells sorted from blood, collected in a trial of the OX40 agonist ivuxolimab. CDR3 coding DNA: TGCGCCAGCAGCCAAGACGTATTGGAGACCCAGTACTTC. This codes for CASSQDVLETQYF.